These 7 T cell receptor beta chains originate from one sample sequenced in a study of T-cell reconstitution after alpha-beta-depleted transplantation in children. Unique molecular identifiers were used in preparing the TCRbeta library. TCRdb passed the PCR reads through MiXCR, listing each CDR3 protein once. The sample includes about 92,000 distinct CDR3 sequences, more than 10% seen only once; the top ten take about 14%. Here the sequenced sample was PBMCs from the stem cell graft donor, taken from the stem cell graft. The receptors here all came from a human donor who donated a stem cell graft to a child with inherited bone marrow failure.

This clonotype was found once. This chain links TRBV6-6 with TRBJ1-1; possibly TRBD1 for D (5 bases). V was trimmed by 8 bases and J by 8 bases, leaving 12 bases between them. Germline values: CDR1 MNHNY, CDR2 SVGAGI (reference sequence). This CDR3 contains 11 residues. CDR3 bases: TGTGCCAGCGGAGCCGGGACGGAAGCTTTCTTT. Its translation: CASGAGTEAFF.

This clonotype was recorded at least ten times. The genes are TRBV7-9 and TRBJ2-3, with no clear D. Trimming took off 10 bases at V and 4 bases at J, with 9 bases between the two ends. The CDR3 is 11 amino acids. Germline V gene data show CDR1 as SEHNR and CDR2 as FQNEAQ (reference sequence). The CDR3 sequence: CATLRADTQYF. CDR3 nucleotide sequence: TGTGCCACCCTTCGGGCAGATACGCAGTATTTT.

This clonotype showed up many times. The chain is built from TRBV29-1 and TRBJ2-5, with TRBD1 identical over 7 bases. The CDR3 sequence is 12 residues long. The germline V gene has CDR1 SQVTM and CDR2 ANQGSEA. Losses at the gene ends were 7 bases for V and 0 bases for J; bases not matched to a gene: 2. CDR3 DNA sequence: TGCAGCGCCGGGACAGACCAAGAGACCCAGTACTTC. It specifies CSAGTDQETQYF.

The chain recombines TRBV27 with TRBJ1-2; weak D call: TRBD1 (5 bases). The germline V and J ends were trimmed by 3 bases and 2 bases, with 22 bases remaining between them. The CDR3 is 18 amino acids. Germline assignment: CDR1 MNHEY and CDR2 SMNVEV (reference sequence). The chain's CDR3 is CASSFLGSGELTNYGYTF. For the CDR3, the DNA is TGTGCCAGCAGTTTCCTCGGGTCGGGGGAGCTAACGAACTATGGCTACACCTTC.

This clonotype turned up a few times. The genes are TRBV10-3 and TRBJ2-5; 8 bases map to TRBD1. This CDR3 has 14 amino acids. V shed 7 bases, J shed 2 bases, and the junction held 6 bases outside the gene matches. The germline V gene encodes CDR1 ENHRY and CDR2 SYGVKD. As DNA, the CDR3 is TGTGCCATCAAGCCCGACAGGGGACAAGAGACCCAGTACTTC. Translated, it gives CAIKPDRGQETQYF.

This clonotype was picked up many times. The V call is TRBV11-1, the J call TRBJ2-7, with D uncertain. The germline V gene encodes CDR1 SGHAT and CDR2 FQDESV (reference sequence). The V gene lost 1 base and the J gene lost 0 bases, with 19 bases spanning the gap. The CDR3 is made up of 18 amino acids. CDR3 coding DNA: TGTGCCAGCAGCTTAGACGACATGATGGGCCCCAGCTCCTACGAGCAGTACTTC. Translated, it gives CASSLDDMMGPSSYEQYF.

Many counts were recorded for this clonotype. The chain uses TRBV3-1 and TRBJ2-3; D might be TRBD2 (5 bases). Looked up from germline, CDR1 is LGHDT and CDR2 is YNNKEL (reference sequence). The length of the CDR3 is 13 residues. V was cut by 1 base and J by 7 bases, with 9 bases left in between. CDR3 DNA: TGTGCCAGCAGCCAAGCCGCGGGTTATACGCAGTATTTT. The encoded protein is CASSQAAGYTQYF.